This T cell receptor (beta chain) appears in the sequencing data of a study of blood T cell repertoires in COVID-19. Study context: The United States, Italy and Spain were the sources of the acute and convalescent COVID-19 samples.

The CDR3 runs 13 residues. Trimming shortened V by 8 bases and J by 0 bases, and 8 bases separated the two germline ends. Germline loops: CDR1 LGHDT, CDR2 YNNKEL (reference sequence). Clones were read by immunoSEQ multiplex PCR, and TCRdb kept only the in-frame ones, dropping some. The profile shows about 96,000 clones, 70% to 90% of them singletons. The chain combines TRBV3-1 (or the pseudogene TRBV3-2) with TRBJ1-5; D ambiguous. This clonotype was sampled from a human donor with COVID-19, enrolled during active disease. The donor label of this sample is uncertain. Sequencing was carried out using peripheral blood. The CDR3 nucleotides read TGTGCCAGCGGAGTCAATAGCAATCAGCCCCAGCATTTT. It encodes CASGVNSNQPQHF.